Listed below are T cell receptor beta chains from one sample, sequenced in a study of blood T cell repertoires in COVID-19. Libraries were prepared by immunoSEQ multiplex PCR; TCRdb keeps only in-frame clonotypes and omits some of them. Here the sample spans 250,000 or so clones, 84% being singletons. The material sequenced was peripheral blood. These receptor sequences come from a middle-aged woman who had recovered from COVID-19. Both conserved end residues are part of each CDR3. D genes are given only for firm matches. Expanded clones get a size class; other rows say once, few or many, or leave the size out.

J	size	V	D	CDR3	DNA
TRBJ1-4	.	TRBV4-1	TRBD1	CASSHAGQGNEKLFF	TGCGCCAGCAGCCACGCGGGACAGGGTAATGAAAAACTGTTTTTT
TRBJ2-1	.	TRBV3-1/TRBV3-2	.	CASSRNVGTAGNEQFF	TGTGCCAGCAGCCGAAATGTGGGGACTGCCGGCAATGAGCAGTTCTTC
TRBJ1-2	.	TRBV14	.	CAVGDKRGYTF	TGTGCCGTCGGGGATAAAAGAGGCTACACCTTC
TRBJ1-5	.	TRBV5-1	.	CASRIDSFSNQPQHF	TGCGCCAGCAGGATCGACAGTTTTAGCAATCAGCCCCAGCATTTT
TRBJ1-6	few	TRBV9	.	CASSPQGSNSPLHF	TGTGCCAGCAGCCCCCAGGGCAGCAATTCACCCCTCCACTTT
TRBJ1-1	few	TRBV2	.	CASSGEGQNTEAFF	TGTGCCAGCAGTGGGGAGGGACAGAACACTGAAGCTTTCTTT
TRBJ2-3	.	TRBV30	.	CAWSVVQGGDTQYF	TGTGCCTGGAGTGTTGTCCAGGGTGGGGATACGCAGTATTTT
TRBJ1-1	.	TRBV11-2	.	CASSLAGTPGRAFF	TGTGCCAGCAGCTTAGCTGGGACTCCTGGGCGGGCTTTCTTT
TRBJ2-1	.	TRBV24-1	TRBD1	CATSDTGGEGNEQFF	TGTGCCACCAGTGATACAGGGGGCGAGGGCAATGAGCAGTTCTTC
TRBJ1-3	.	TRBV20-1	.	CSASSDGETGNTIYF	TGCAGTGCTAGTTCCGACGGGGAGACTGGAAACACCATATATTTT
TRBJ2-3	.	TRBV5-4	TRBD2	CASSLSQGGDTQYF	TGTGCCAGCAGCTTGTCCCAGGGAGGGGATACGCAGTATTTT
TRBJ1-3	.	TRBV18	.	CASSPVSSGNTIYF	TGTGCCAGCTCACCAGTCAGCTCTGGAAACACCATATATTTT
TRBJ2-6	few	TRBV4-2	TRBD1	CASSHGDRGSGANVLTF	TGTGCCAGCAGCCATGGGGACAGGGGTTCTGGGGCCAACGTCCTGACTTTC
TRBJ2-1	.	TRBV28	TRBD2	CASRLPGGLVNNEQFF	TGTGCCAGCAGACTTCCCGGGGGACTAGTAAACAATGAGCAGTTCTTC
TRBJ1-2	.	TRBV7-8	.	CASSPRTGIYGYTF	TGTGCCAGCAGCCCACGTACAGGGATCTATGGCTACACCTTC
TRBJ1-3	.	TRBV5-5	.	CASSLSVGQSNTIYF	TGTGCCAGCAGCCTAAGTGTGGGACAATCCAACACCATATATTTT
TRBJ2-1	.	TRBV7-9	.	CASSTERDTYNEQFF	TGTGCCAGCAGTACAGAAAGGGACACCTACAATGAGCAGTTCTTC
TRBJ2-3	.	TRBV2	.	CASSSPGTDTQYF	TGTGCCAGCAGTTCGCCAGGCACAGATACGCAGTATTTT
TRBJ2-5	.	TRBV6-1	.	CASSENPTSFQETQYF	TGTGCCAGCAGTGAGAACCCAACTAGCTTCCAAGAGACCCAGTACTTC
TRBJ2-3	.	TRBV4-1	.	CASSPLQGFGGTDTQYF	TGCGCCAGCAGCCCTCTGCAGGGGTTTGGGGGAACAGATACGCAGTATTTT
TRBJ2-2	.	TRBV4-1	TRBD1	CASSRGQGTTGELFF	TGCGCCAGCAGCCGCGGACAGGGAACGACCGGGGAGCTGTTTTTT
TRBJ2-7	.	TRBV28	TRBD1	CASSTTGGSSYEQYF	TGTGCCAGCAGTACAACAGGGGGAAGCTCCTACGAGCAGTACTTC
TRBJ1-2	.	TRBV5-1	.	CASSLEADYGYTF	TGCGCCAGCAGCTTGGAGGCGGATTATGGCTACACCTTC
TRBJ2-5	once	TRBV5-1	.	CASSLQPGSQETQYF	TGCGCCAGCAGCTTGCAACCGGGATCCCAAGAGACCCAGTACTTC
TRBJ1-3	.	TRBV5-1	.	CASSGGGSNSGNTIYF	TGCGCCAGCAGCGGTGGAGGGTCGAACTCTGGAAACACCATATATTTT
TRBJ1-4	.	TRBV20-1	.	CSAFQNEKLFF	TGCAGTGCTTTTCAGAATGAAAAACTGTTTTTT
TRBJ2-3	.	TRBV4-2	TRBD2	CASSQEPGLAGSTQYF	TGTGCCAGCAGCCAAGAGCCCGGACTAGCGGGGAGTACGCAGTATTTT
TRBJ1-4	.	TRBV5-5	.	CASSLAAEKLFF	TGTGCCAGCAGCTTGGCAGCGGAAAAACTGTTTTTT
TRBJ1-4	once	TRBV5-1	TRBD1	CASSLEGQGNEKLFF	TGCGCCAGCAGCTTGGAAGGACAGGGTAATGAAAAACTGTTTTTT
TRBJ2-3	.	TRBV24-1	TRBD1	CATSDTGQGADTQYF	TGTGCCACCAGTGACACGGGACAGGGTGCAGATACGCAGTATTTT
TRBJ2-1	.	TRBV4-1	TRBD2	CASSHHLAFRAGGAINEQFF	TGCGCCAGCAGCCATCACCTGGCATTCCGGGCGGGGGGGGCTATCAATGAGCAGTTCTTC
TRBJ2-1	few	TRBV4-2	TRBD2	CASSQDYGGGEQFF	TGTGCCAGCAGCCAAGATTACGGGGGGGGTGAGCAGTTCTTC
TRBJ1-1	.	TRBV2	.	CASSNDRNTEAFF	TGTGCCAGCAGTAACGACAGGAACACTGAAGCTTTCTTT
TRBJ1-5	.	TRBV6-1	.	CASSEYGRNQPQHF	TGTGCCAGCAGTGAATATGGCCGTAATCAGCCCCAGCATTTT
TRBJ1-2	.	TRBV4-1	.	CASSQLGAHPYGYTF	TGCGCCAGCAGCCAGCTAGGGGCTCACCCCTATGGCTACACCTTC
TRBJ2-7	once	TRBV4-2	TRBD2	CASSQENSGGFYEQYF	TGTGCCAGCAGCCAAGAGAATAGCGGGGGATTCTACGAGCAGTACTTC
TRBJ1-4	once	TRBV19	.	CASSAQTATTNEKLFF	TGTGCCAGTAGTGCCCAGACAGCCACAACTAATGAAAAACTGTTTTTT
TRBJ2-1	.	TRBV9	TRBD2	CASSVGLAVGSEQFF	TGTGCCAGCAGCGTAGGGCTAGCGGTGGGCAGTGAGCAGTTCTTC
TRBJ2-1	.	TRBV18	TRBD2	CASSRSGGAGHEQFF	TGTGCCAGCTCACGAAGCGGGGGGGCGGGCCATGAGCAGTTCTTC
TRBJ1-1	.	TRBV3-1/TRBV3-2	.	CASSQDYRTEAFF	TGTGCCAGCAGCCAAGATTACAGGACTGAAGCTTTCTTT
TRBJ2-7	few	TRBV28	TRBD2	CASSPAGGWQYF	TGTGCCAGCAGTCCAGCGGGGGGCTGGCAGTACTTC
TRBJ2-2	.	TRBV28	TRBD1	CASSLVDREAGELFF	TGTGCCAGCAGTTTAGTGGACAGGGAGGCCGGGGAGCTGTTTTTT
TRBJ2-5	.	TRBV28	.	CASSLLRGETQYF	TGTGCCAGCAGTTTACTGCGGGGAGAGACCCAGTACTTC
TRBJ2-7	.	TRBV6-5	TRBD1	CASRNRRQGTEQYF	TGTGCCAGCAGAAATAGGAGACAGGGAACCGAGCAGTACTTC
TRBJ2-3	once	TRBV27	TRBD1	CASSLQGVRIDTQYF	TGTGCCAGCAGTTTACAGGGGGTTAGGATAGATACGCAGTATTTT
TRBJ2-3	.	TRBV5-1	TRBD2	CASSSAGGPDTQYF	TGCGCCAGCAGCTCGGCGGGGGGCCCAGATACGCAGTATTTT
TRBJ2-7	.	TRBV11-3	.	CASGTFEGADEQYF	TGTGCCAGCGGGACTTTCGAGGGGGCAGACGAGCAGTACTTC
TRBJ2-1	.	TRBV5-5	.	CASSFDQGYNEQFF	TGTGCCAGCAGCTTTGACCAGGGCTACAATGAGCAGTTCTTC
TRBJ2-7	.	TRBV24-1	.	CATSVGSSYEQYF	TGTGCCACCAGTGTTGGCAGCTCCTACGAGCAGTACTTC
TRBJ2-5	.	TRBV7-9	.	CASSLTQGAQETQYF	TGTGCCAGCAGCTTAACACAGGGTGCCCAAGAGACCCAGTACTTC
TRBJ1-3	few	TRBV5-1	.	CASSSGGSGNTIYF	TGCGCCAGCAGCTCGGGGGGTTCTGGAAACACCATATATTTT